Following are 5 T cell receptor beta chains from one sample sequenced in a study of response to subunit inactivated influenza vaccine. TCRdb called the RT-PCR reads again in MiXCR, with one record for every CDR3 protein. Here the sample spans around 850,000 distinct CDR3 sequences, about a fifth being singletons. The sample in question was PBMCs from blood, obtained 5 days after vaccination. The receptors stem from a man aged 50-60 years who received an inactivated influenza vaccine.

This clonotype was seen a few times. The chain couples TRBV20-1 to TRBJ2-7, with 9 bases fitting TRBD2. The junction had 7 bases not matched to a gene; V was cut back by 0 bases and J by 1 base. This CDR3 has 16 amino acids. Germline V CDR1 and CDR2: DFQATT, SNEGSKA (reference sequence). DNA for the CDR3: TGCAGTGCTAGAGATTTCCTAGCGGGAAAGTCCTACGAGCAGTACTTC. It translates to CSARDFLAGKSYEQYF.

The chain joins TRBV27 to TRBJ1-4; the D is unclear. Germline V CDR1 and CDR2: MNHEY, SMNVEV (reference sequence). V dropped 4 bases and J dropped 11 bases, with 17 bases sitting between them. This CDR3 has 14 amino acids. The CDR3 loop is CASSSGVPMEKLFF. The CDR3 DNA is TGTGCCAGCAGTTCCGGGGTTCCGATGGAGAAACTGTTTTTT.

This clonotype has just a few counts. This sequence joins TRBV20-1 and TRBJ2-1, with TRBD2 matching 7 bases. The CDR3 has 16 residues. The J segment lost 4 bases and the V segment lost 3 bases, leaving 12 bases of the junction unmatched. From germline, CDR1 is DFQATT and CDR2 SNEGSKA (reference sequence). The CDR3 spells CSASLTSGIWYNEQFF. The CDR3 coding sequence is TGCAGTGCTAGCCTTACAAGCGGGATTTGGTACAATGAGCAGTTCTTC.

This clonotype has more than one count but fewer than ten. This CDR3 reads CASSYARSSYNEQFF. CDR3 DNA: TGTGCCAGCAGTTACGCCAGGAGCTCCTACAATGAGCAGTTCTTC. This sequence joins TRBV6-2 or TRBV6-3 and TRBJ2-1; D gene unclear. In germline, CDR1 is MNHEY, CDR2 SVGEGT. This CDR3 is built from 15 residues. V was clipped by 2 bases and J by 0 bases, with 8 bases between them.

Written as DNA, the CDR3 is TGCGCCAGCAGCCAGACACCCTCCGGGACAGGGGGGTCCTACGAGCAGTACTTC. This codes for CASSQTPSGTGGSYEQYF. V is TRBV4-3 and J is TRBJ2-7, with TRBD1 matching over 11 bases. Germline CDR1 reads LGHNA; CDR2 reads YSLEER. The CDR3 runs 18 residues. V trimming: 3 bases; J trimming: 1 base; junction bases outside the gene matches: 11.